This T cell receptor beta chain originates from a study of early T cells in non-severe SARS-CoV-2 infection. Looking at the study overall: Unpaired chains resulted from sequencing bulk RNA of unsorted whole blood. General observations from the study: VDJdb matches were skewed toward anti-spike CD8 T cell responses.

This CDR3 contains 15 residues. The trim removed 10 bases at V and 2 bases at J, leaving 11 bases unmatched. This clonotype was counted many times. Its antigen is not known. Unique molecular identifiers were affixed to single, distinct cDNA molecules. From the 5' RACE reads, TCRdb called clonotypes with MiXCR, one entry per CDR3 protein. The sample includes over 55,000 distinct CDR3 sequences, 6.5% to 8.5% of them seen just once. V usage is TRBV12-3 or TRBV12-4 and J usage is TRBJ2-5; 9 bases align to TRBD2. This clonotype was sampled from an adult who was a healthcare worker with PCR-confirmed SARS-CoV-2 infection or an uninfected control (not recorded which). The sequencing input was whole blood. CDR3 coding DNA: TGTGCCACCCAGAGAGGAGCGGGGGGACAAGAGACCCAGTACTTC. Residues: CATQRGAGGQETQYF.